Listed here are 26 T cell receptor beta chains from one sample, sequenced in a study of blood T cell repertoires in COVID-19. The protocol was immunoSEQ multiplex PCR, while the TCRdb copy is restricted to in-frame clones and leaves out a portion. The sample has hundreds of thousands of clones; around 89% are singletons. Sequencing input: PBMCs or T cells enriched from blood (not recorded which). The receptors stem from a man in his fifties or sixties who had been exposed to COVID-19.

The rearrangement links TRBV18 to TRBJ2-6; D possibly corresponds to TRBD1 (5 bases). The CDR3 extends over 17 amino acids. Germline V gene lookup returns CDR1 KGHSH and CDR2 LQKENI. V was trimmed by 2 bases and J by 0 bases, leaving 11 bases between them. CDR3 in DNA: TGTGCCAGCTCACCAATTGGACATTCCTCTGGGGCCAACGTCCTGACTTTC. This gives the protein CASSPIGHSSGANVLTF.

The chain recombines TRBV4-2 with TRBJ2-3; 7 nucleotides match TRBD1. After removal of 2 bases from V and 1 base from J, the junction contained 21 bases not matched to a gene. Germline values: CDR1 LGHNA, CDR2 YNFKEQ. The CDR3 length is 21 residues. As DNA, the CDR3 is TGTGCCAGCAGCCAAACATCGCCGGGACAGAGAACTATTGGTGGCACAGATACGCAGTATTTT. As protein: CASSQTSPGQRTIGGTDTQYF.

This clone is a singleton in its sample. V usage is TRBV5-4 and J usage is TRBJ2-1; D gene uncertain. Trimming took off 2 bases at V and 0 bases at J, with 9 bases between the two ends. The CDR3 totals 15 residues. Germline V lookup: CDR1 SGHNT, CDR2 YYREEE (reference sequence). The DNA for the CDR3 is TGTGCCAGCAGCTTAGAGAGCCACTCCTACAATGAGCAGTTCTTC. It translates to CASSLESHSYNEQFF.

The rearrangement uses TRBV18 and TRBJ2-7; D remains unclear. CDR1 is KGHSH and CDR2 is LQKENI in the germline V gene. The CDR3 consists of 11 residues. Trimming left V 5 bases short and J 5 bases short, with 7 bases between. The CDR3 region is CASSYGHEQYV. CDR3 DNA: TGTGCCAGCTCATACGGTCACGAGCAGTACGTC.

The chain joins TRBV7-3 to TRBJ2-2; D might be TRBD1 (5 bases). Trimming took 5 bases from V and 2 from J, leaving 12 bases between them. This CDR3 is built from 15 residues. Germline CDR1 SGHTA, CDR2 FQGTGA. CDR3 coding DNA: TGTGCCAGCAGCCCGCAGGGAACAAACACCGGGGAGCTGTTTTTT. It yields the protein CASSPQGTNTGELFF. The full variable domain, completed using reference TRBV7-3 and TRBJ2-2, is GAGVSQTPSNKVTEKGKYVELRCDPISGHTALYWYRQSLGQGPEFLIYFQGTGAADDSGLPNDRFFAVRPEGSVSTLKIQRTERGDSAVYLCASSPQGTNTGELFFGEGSRLTVL.

The chain joins TRBV3-1 (or the pseudogene TRBV3-2) to TRBJ2-3, with 12 bases identical to TRBD2. CDR3 length: 16 residues. In germline, CDR1 is LGHDT, CDR2 YNNKEL (reference sequence). The V segment lost 3 bases and the J segment 4 bases; nucleotides outside the gene matches: 5. CDR3 sequence (DNA): TGTGCCAGCAGCCAGGCGGGACTAGCGGGTTCAGATACGCAGTATTTT. Translating gives CASSQAGLAGSDTQYF.

This clone was found once. The rearrangement uses TRBV28 and TRBJ1-6; possibly TRBD1 for D (5 bases). The CDR3 runs to 19 residues. CDR1 is MDHEN and CDR2 is SYDVKM in the germline V gene. V shed 4 bases and J shed 0 bases, with 19 bases lying between them. The CDR3 region has the DNA TGTGCCAGCAGTTCACAACCGGGACTGCCAAGCTCCTATAATTCACCCCTCCACTTT. Amino acids: CASSSQPGLPSSYNSPLHF.

The rearrangement uses TRBV28 and TRBJ1-5, with 9 positions matching TRBD1. CDR3 length equals 18 residues. Germline CDR1 reads MDHEN; CDR2 reads SYDVKM. Unmatched junction bases numbered 11, after V lost 5 bases and J lost 0 bases. CDR3 sequence (DNA): TGTGCCAGCAGTCCCCGGGACAGGGTCGTGTATAGCAATCAGCCCCAGCATTTT. Translation gives CASSPRDRVVYSNQPQHF.

This clone was detected once. The CDR3 reads CASSRGTGRGNTIYF. CDR3 sequence (DNA): TGTGCCAGCAGCCGAGGGACCGGGAGGGGAAACACCATATATTTT. The chain carries TRBV3-1 (or the pseudogene TRBV3-2) and TRBJ1-3; TRBD1 is a possible D gene (5 bases). This CDR3 has 15 residues. V shed 4 bases and J shed 4 bases, with 14 bases lying between them. Germline CDR1 reads LGHDT; CDR2 reads YNNKEL (reference sequence).

The chain carries TRBV12-5 and TRBJ1-5, with TRBD1 identical over 9 bases. CDR1 LGHNT and CDR2 FRNRAP come from the germline V gene. The CDR3 loop spans 17 amino acids. Losses at the gene ends were 4 bases for V and 3 bases for J; bases not matched to a gene: 10. The CDR3 region has the DNA TGTGCTAGTGGTTACAATACCGGGACAGGGATCAATCAGCCCCAGCATTTT. The encoded protein is CASGYNTGTGINQPQHF. Full variable domain (rest looked up from reference TRBV12-5 and TRBJ1-5): DARVTQTPRHKVTEMGQEVTMRCQPILGHNTVFWYRQTMMQGLELLAYFRNRAPLDDSGMPKDRFSAEMPDATLATLKIQPSEPRDSAVYFCASGYNTGTGINQPQHFGDGTRLSIL.

Only one count was recorded for this clone. The chain combines TRBV11-1 with TRBJ2-2, with TRBD2 matching over 12 bases. Trimming removed 5 bases from V and 7 bases from J; junction bases left unmatched: 5. CDR1 is SGHAT and CDR2 is FQDESV in the germline V gene (reference sequence). This CDR3 is built from 15 residues. As DNA, the CDR3 is TGTGCCAGCAGCCGGGGACTAGCGGGCAACGGGGAGCTGTTTTTT. Its translation is CASSRGLAGNGELFF.

The rearrangement uses TRBV28 and TRBJ2-2, with D tentatively TRBD1 (5 bases). The germline gives CDR1 MDHEN, CDR2 SYDVKM. The CDR3 extends over 16 amino acids. Deletions cut 2 bases from V and 1 base from J, with 11 bases between. Here the CDR3 DNA reads TGTGCCAGCAGTTTACCCTTCCAGGGGAACACCGGGGAGCTGTTTTTT. Protein sequence: CASSLPFQGNTGELFF.

The rearrangement joins TRBV5-1 to TRBJ2-1, with TRBD2 matching over 14 bases. The V gene end was trimmed by 2 bases and the J gene end by 9 bases; junction bases not matched to a gene: 1. The CDR3 covers 14 residues. Looked up from germline, CDR1 is SGHRS and CDR2 is YFSETQ. CDR3 sequence (DNA): TGCGCCAGCAGCTTAGGACTAGCGGGAGGTGAGCAGTTCTTC. Amino acid sequence: CASSLGLAGGEQFF.

This rearrangement joins TRBV27 to TRBJ2-2, with TRBD1 identical over 8 bases. This CDR3 region has 15 residues. V shed 5 bases and J 3 bases; nucleotides not matched to a gene: 5. Germline values: CDR1 MNHEY, CDR2 SMNVEV (reference sequence). The CDR3 protein is CASSPDRAYTGELFF. CDR3 sequence (DNA): TGTGCCAGCAGTCCGGACAGGGCATACACCGGGGAGCTGTTTTTT.

This chain joins TRBV11-3 and TRBJ1-1; no firm D call. CDR1 and CDR2 from the germline V gene are SGHNT and YENEEA. Trimming removed 1 base at V and 6 bases at J, with 18 bases between. This CDR3 region has 16 residues. In DNA, the CDR3 is TGTGCCAGCAGCTTAGGGGTAGCGGGGAGAGAGGCTGAAGCTTTCTTT. Its translation: CASSLGVAGREAEAFF. The full variable domain, with the rest looked up from reference TRBV11-3 and TRBJ1-1, is EAGVVQSPRYKIIEKKQPVAFWCNPISGHNTLYWYLQNLGQGPELLIRYENEEAVDDSQLPKDRFSAERLKGVDSTLKIQPAELGDSAVYLCASSLGVAGREAEAFFGQGTRLTVV.

The CDR3 loop is CASSLAGNTGREQFF. In nucleotides, the CDR3 is TGCGCCAGCAGCTTGGCGGGAAACACCGGCCGTGAGCAGTTCTTC. This rearrangement joins TRBV5-1 to TRBJ2-1; perhaps TRBD2 as D (5 bases). There are 15 residues in the CDR3. V was clipped by 0 bases and J by 9 bases, with 16 bases between them. Germline V gene lookup returns CDR1 SGHRS and CDR2 YFSETQ.

This clone was observed a single time. The chain carries TRBV10-2 and TRBJ1-6; TRBD1 might be the D (6 bases). V was clipped by 6 bases and J by 6 bases, with 15 bases between them. Germline values: CDR1 WSHSY, CDR2 SAAADI. CDR3 length: 15 amino acids. Here the CDR3 DNA reads TGCGCCAGCAGCAACCCCACAGGGCTTAATTCACCCCTCCACTTT. It specifies CASSNPTGLNSPLHF.

The V call is TRBV7-3, the J call TRBJ2-1, with 8 bases identical to TRBD2. CDR1 and CDR2 (germline): SGHTA, FQGTGA. This CDR3 comprises 18 residues. The V and J ends lost 4 bases and 0 bases, in that order; junction bases with no gene match: 11. CDR3 in DNA: TGTGCCAGCAGCTCCCGAGGGCGGGAGGAGAGCTCCTACAATGAGCAGTTCTTC. Amino acids: CASSSRGREESSYNEQFF.

The CDR3 loop reads CASSRGTEAFF. In nucleotides, the CDR3 is TGTGCCAGCAGCCGAGGGACTGAAGCTTTCTTT. The chain uses TRBV11-3 and TRBJ1-1; D uncertain. Germline CDR1 SGHNT, CDR2 YENEEA. The CDR3 runs to 11 residues. The V and J ends lost 5 bases and 5 bases respectively, with 6 bases between them.

This clone showed up just a few times. The rearrangement links TRBV19 to TRBJ2-2, with no clear D. This CDR3 region has 18 residues. The V gene lost 6 bases and the J gene lost 1 base, with 21 bases spanning the gap. The germline V gene encodes CDR1 LNHDA and CDR2 SQIVND (reference sequence). CDR3 residues: CASRPWVGPQKNTGELFF. In DNA form, the CDR3 reads TGTGCCAGTAGGCCGTGGGTTGGGCCACAAAAGAACACCGGGGAGCTGTTTTTT. Drawing the rest from reference TRBV19 and TRBJ2-2, the complete variable domain is DGGITQSPKYLFRKEGQNVTLSCEQNLNHDAMYWYRQDPGQGLRLIYYSQIVNDFQKGDIAEGYSVSREKKESFPLTVTSAQKNPTAFYLCASRPWVGPQKNTGELFFGEGSRLTVL.

The V gene is TRBV5-1, the J gene TRBJ1-5, with 10 nucleotides matching TRBD1. The CDR3 runs to 14 residues. CDR1 and CDR2 from the germline V gene are SGHRS and YFSETQ. V dropped 4 bases and J dropped 7; count of bases not matched to a gene: 5. The CDR3 spells CASSPGTGDQPQHF. CDR3 sequence (DNA): TGCGCCAGCAGCCCAGGGACAGGGGACCAGCCCCAGCATTTT.

V usage is TRBV24-1 and J usage is TRBJ1-5, with 7 bases lining up with TRBD1. Germline trimming cut 5 bases from V and 9 bases from J; bases unmatched to any gene: 9. The CDR3 runs to 14 residues. The V gene's germline CDR1 is KGHDR and CDR2 SFDVKD. CDR3 sequence reads: CATSGQGNVRPQHF. The CDR3 bases are TGTGCCACCAGTGGACAGGGCAACGTGAGGCCCCAGCATTTT.

The chain has TRBV30 and TRBJ2-7, with TRBD1 as a possible D gene (5 bases). The CDR3 has 12 amino acids. Trimming pared 0 bases from V and 6 bases from J, leaving 9 bases between. Per germline, CDR1 GTSNPN and CDR2 SVGIG (reference sequence). CDR3 amino acids: CAWSVRGPEQYF. For the CDR3, the DNA is TGTGCCTGGAGTGTAAGGGGTCCCGAGCAGTACTTC.

The chain carries TRBV7-9 and TRBJ1-3; D call uncertain. Deletions cut 1 base from V and 1 base from J, with 8 bases between. The CDR3 is made up of 15 amino acids. Germline V gene data show CDR1 as SEHNR and CDR2 as FQNEAQ (reference sequence). CDR3 DNA: TGTGCCAGCAGCTTAGAGCCCGCATCTGGAAACACCATATATTTT. Amino acid sequence: CASSLEPASGNTIYF.

V gene TRBV6-5 combines with J gene TRBJ1-5; TRBD1 aligns across 7 bases. The ends lost 8 bases at V and 2 bases at J; junction bases unmatched: 12. The CDR3 runs to 16 residues. Germline CDR1 and CDR2: MNHEY and SVGAGI. The DNA for the CDR3 is TGTGCCAGCCGTTGGAACAGGGGTTTGGGCAATCAGCCCCAGCATTTT. Amino acids: CASRWNRGLGNQPQHF.

The chain has TRBV5-1 and TRBJ1-1; no reliable D call. V was trimmed by 0 bases and J by 2 bases, leaving 8 bases between them. CDR3 length: 14 residues. The germline V gene has CDR1 SGHRS and CDR2 YFSETQ. The DNA for the CDR3 is TGCGCCAGCAGCTTGGCTGCAGAAAACACTGAAGCTTTCTTT. Amino acids: CASSLAAENTEAFF.